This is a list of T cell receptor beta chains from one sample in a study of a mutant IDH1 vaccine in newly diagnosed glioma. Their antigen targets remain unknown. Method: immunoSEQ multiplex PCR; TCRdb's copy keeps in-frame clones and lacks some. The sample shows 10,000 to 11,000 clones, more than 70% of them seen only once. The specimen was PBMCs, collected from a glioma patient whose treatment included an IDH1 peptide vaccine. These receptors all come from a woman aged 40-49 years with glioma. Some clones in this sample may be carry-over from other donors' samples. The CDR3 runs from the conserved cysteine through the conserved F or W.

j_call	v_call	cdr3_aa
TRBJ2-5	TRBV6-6	CASSRTGRFETQYF
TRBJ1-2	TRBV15	CATSRSPRGSGGGGYTF
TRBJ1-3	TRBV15	CATSRDPSGNTIYF
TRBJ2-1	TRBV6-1	CASSEEKTLPYNEQFF
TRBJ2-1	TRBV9	CASSAASGIYNEQFF
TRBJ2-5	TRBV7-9	CASSERLGQETQYF
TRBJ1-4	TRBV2	CASSGNRETNEKLFF
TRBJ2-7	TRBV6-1	CASSVYRTSYEQYF
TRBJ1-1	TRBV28	CASSQDRPGTEAFF
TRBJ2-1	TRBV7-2	CASSPSGGPYNEQFF
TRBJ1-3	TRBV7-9	CASSLGQISGNTIYF
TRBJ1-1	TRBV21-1	CASSKFLATIRTEAFF
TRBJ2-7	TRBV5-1	CASSFDGQGTHEQYF
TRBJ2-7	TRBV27	CASSLSGPTYEQYF